This section outlines one T cell receptor beta chain sequence together with its context. The antigen is unknown. The data were taken from a study of CXCR3-negative and CXCR3-positive naive CD8 T cells. Regarding the study as a whole: TRBV-TRBJ usage was similar across naive CXCR3 subsets but distinct in memory cells.

Researchers sorted approximately 290,000 cells of each CD8+ T cell subset in triplicate. TRB cDNA was prepared as libraries by UMI-labeled 5' RACE. TCRdb reprocessed the 5' RACE reads and stores each CDR3 protein as one record, lacking DNA. The repertoire table contains 46,000 or so distinct CDR3 sequences. The sequence was collected from a human donor in good health. Some clones in this sample may be carry-over from other donors' samples. The sample was naive CXCR3- CD8+ T cells from blood. The subset here: CD45RO-CCR7+CD27+CD95- naive CD8+ T cells lacking CXCR3 (TNR3-).

CDR3 sequence: CSAETGATYEQYF. This rearrangement joins TRBV29-1 to TRBJ2-7; no DNA is available, so the TRBD1 call from TCRdb remains unchecked. Germline V gene lookup returns CDR1 SQVTM and CDR2 ANQGSEA. The CDR3 contains 13 residues.